What follows are 15 T cell receptor beta chains derived from one specimen sequenced in a study of brain metastases from non-small cell lung cancer. The assay was immunoSEQ multiplex PCR, and TCRdb's table has in-frame clones only and misses some. The table lists hundreds of clones, more than 70% of them singletons, with 9.5% to 13% in the top ten. Sequencing was performed on tissue from a brain metastasis. Every receptor here comes from a donor older than 35 with non-small cell lung cancer.

Note on this clone: One junction end disagrees with the germline gene, perhaps due to a read error. This rearrangement joins TRBV19 to TRBJ1-1; no reliable D call. Germline V lookup: CDR1 LNHDA, CDR2 SQIVND (reference sequence). The CDR3 length is 14 residues. The CDR3 is CTSSIVGVWTEAFF. The CDR3 coding sequence is TGTACCAGTAGTATAGTCGGGGTATGGACTGAAGCTTTCTTT.

For this clone: At one of its ends the junction is not consistent with the germline gene, which may arise from a read error. V gene TRBV5-5 combines with J gene TRBJ1-1; TRBD1 matches 7 bases. Germline loops: CDR1 SGHKS, CDR2 YYEKEE (reference sequence). The CDR3 runs to 15 residues. The CDR3 region has the DNA TGTGCTAGCAGCGGCAAGCAGGGGGTCGGCACTGAAGCTTTTTTT. Its protein is CASSGKQGVGTEAFF.

The chain carries TRBV12-3 or TRBV12-4 and TRBJ1-2; 7 bases agree with TRBD1. The CDR3 has 12 amino acids. V shed 5 bases and J 8 bases; nucleotides not matched to a gene: 5. In nucleotides, the CDR3 is TGTGCCAGCAGTGGGGACAGTCGCGGCTACACCTTC. This translates into CASSGDSRGYTF.

This chain joins TRBV2 and TRBJ2-1; the match to TRBD1 covers 7 bases. The CDR3 has 15 residues. Germline V gene lookup returns CDR1 SNHLY and CDR2 FYNNEI. V was pared by 7 bases and J by 1 base, with 7 bases of the junction left unmatched. CDR3 DNA sequence: TGTGCCAGCACCTCAGGGACAGCATCCTACAATGAGCAGTTCTTC. It codes for CASTSGTASYNEQFF.

V gene TRBV6-2 or TRBV6-3 combines with J gene TRBJ2-1, with D perhaps TRBD2 (5 bases). The germline V gene has CDR1 MNHEY and CDR2 SVGEGT. The CDR3 spans 14 residues. Trimming stripped 0 bases from V and 4 bases from J, with 7 bases between. The CDR3 DNA sequence: TGTGCCAGCAGTTACTCGTCGGGGTACAATGAGCAGTTCTTC. Protein sequence: CASSYSSGYNEQFF.

A note on this clone: An end of the junction differs from the germline gene, which may be a read error. Distinct nucleotide sequences in the sample also encode this CDR3. This sequence joins TRBV2 and TRBJ2-5; D is ambiguous. Germline assignment: CDR1 SNHLY and CDR2 FYNNEI. The length of the CDR3 is 12 residues. The CDR3: CASSYSGETQYF. CDR3 DNA sequence: TGTGCTAGCAGTTACTCTGGGGAGACCCAGTACTTC.

The chain joins TRBV19 to TRBJ2-3; the D is unclear. Germline CDR1 LNHDA, CDR2 SQIVND (reference sequence). The CDR3 is 14 residues long. Trimming cost V 5 bases and J 4 bases, with 13 bases left between them. DNA for the CDR3: TGTGCCAGTAGTTCCCCGGTTGAGGCAGATACGCAGTATTTT. Protein: CASSSPVEADTQYF. Based on the CDR3 plus reference TRBV19 and TRBJ2-3, the full variable domain is DGGITQSPKYLFRKEGQNVTLSCEQNLNHDAMYWYRQDPGQGLRLIYYSQIVNDFQKGDIAEGYSVSREKKESFPLTVTSAQKNPTAFYLCASSSPVEADTQYFGPGTRLTVL.

V and J are TRBV19 and TRBJ1-3, with D hard to call. The CDR3 length is 16 residues. Trimming pared 0 bases from V and 0 bases from J, leaving 9 bases between. Germline assignment: CDR1 LNHDA and CDR2 SQIVND (reference sequence). This CDR3 is CASSIEYYNSGNTIYF. Written as DNA, the CDR3 is TGTGCCAGTAGTATAGAATATTACAACTCTGGAAACACCATATATTTT.

The chain links TRBV25-1 to TRBJ1-3; no clear D. This CDR3 is built from 14 residues. Trimming shortened V by 6 bases and J by 4 bases, and 13 bases separated the two germline ends. CDR1 and CDR2 from the germline V gene are MGHDK and SYGVNS. The CDR3 DNA is TGTGCCAGCAGCCCCCTTAGGTACGGAAACACCATATATTTT. As protein: CASSPLRYGNTIYF. The full variable domain, rest sourced from reference TRBV25-1 and TRBJ1-3, is EADIYQTPRYLVIGTGKKITLECSQTMGHDKMYWYQQDPGMELHLIHYSYGVNSTEKGDLSSESTVSRIRTEHFPLTLESARPSHTSQYLCASSPLRYGNTIYFGEGSWLTVV.

The genes are TRBV10-1 and TRBJ1-2, with 8 bases identical to TRBD1. CDR3 size: 14 residues. In germline, CDR1 is WNHNN, CDR2 SYGVQD (reference sequence). The V and J ends lost 4 bases and 2 bases, in that order; junction bases with no gene match: 3. CDR3 loop: CASSAGTGNYGYTF. The CDR3 DNA sequence: TGCGCCAGCAGTGCCGGGACAGGCAACTATGGCTACACCTTC.

This clone came up once. This sample includes further DNA sequences coding for the same CDR3. The chain couples TRBV7-6 to TRBJ2-3, with 9 positions matching TRBD2. This CDR3 is built from 17 residues. J was trimmed by 6 bases and V by 5 bases; bases with no gene match: 15. Germline CDR1 is SGHVS and CDR2 is FNYEAQ. This CDR3 is CASSPSGLAGTSDTQYF. The CDR3 nucleotides are TGTGCCAGCAGCCCCAGTGGGCTAGCGGGGACTTCTGATACGCAGTATTTT. Together with reference TRBV7-6 and TRBJ2-3, the CDR3 gives the full variable domain: GAGVSQSPRYKVTKRGQDVALRCDPISGHVSLYWYRQALGQGPEFLTYFNYEAQQDKSGLPNDRFSAERPEGSISTLTIQRTEQRDSAMYRCASSPSGLAGTSDTQYFGPGTRLTVL.

V and J are TRBV19 and TRBJ2-7; 8 nucleotides line up with TRBD1. V was clipped by 5 bases and J by 3 bases; unmatched bases: 9. Looked up from germline, CDR1 is LNHDA and CDR2 is SQIVND (reference sequence). The CDR3 has 15 amino acids. DNA of the CDR3: TGTGCCAGTAGTCCGATGACAGGGGTTCTCTACGAGCAGTACTTC. Residues: CASSPMTGVLYEQYF.

This chain uses TRBV2 with TRBJ2-5, with TRBD1 matching over 12 bases. From germline, CDR1 is SNHLY and CDR2 FYNNEI. Trimming removed 8 bases from V and 5 bases from J; junction bases left unmatched: 6. The CDR3 sequence is 14 residues long. The CDR3 spells CASGGTGGRETQYF. The CDR3, as DNA: TGTGCCAGCGGGGGGACAGGGGGCCGGGAGACCCAGTACTTC.

The J gene is TRBJ1-5, the V gene TRBV2, with a weak D call TRBD1 (5 bases). Trimming took 6 bases from V and 5 from J, leaving 8 bases between them. Germline CDR1 SNHLY, CDR2 FYNNEI. This CDR3 comprises 12 residues. In DNA, the CDR3 is TGTGCCAGCAGCGACAGTTATCAGCCCCAGCATTTT. This sequence encodes CASSDSYQPQHF.

This clone has a single count. This rearrangement joins TRBV7-9 to TRBJ1-4; D is uncertain. The CDR3 runs to 15 residues. Germline loops: CDR1 SEHNR, CDR2 FQNEAQ (reference sequence). V gave up 3 bases and J gave up 0 bases, with 8 bases separating them. The CDR3 DNA is TGTGCCAGCAGCTTCCCCATGACAACTAATGAAAAACTGTTTTTT. Residues: CASSFPMTTNEKLFF.